This T cell receptor beta chain was profiled in a study of cytomegalovirus exposure and HLA in healthy donors. Study results and caveats: Rare TCR sequences predominated, though certain public TCRs were found in many donors. First-cohort TCR clusters were later found to tend to co-occur in the roughly 110 validation repertoires. Investigators reported 150 to 200 TCR beta chains as tied to cytomegalovirus. Reportedly, diagnosis of cytomegalovirus status by the classifier showed high specificity and sensitivity.

On this clone itself: Its antigen is not identified.

Produced via immunoSEQ multiplex PCR; TCRdb's table is partial and in-frame only. The data hold about 220,000 clones, with about 89% observed a single time. This CDR3 region has 14 residues. Looked up from germline, CDR1 is SGHNT and CDR2 is YYREEE (reference sequence). V was trimmed by 3 bases and J by 4 bases, leaving 11 bases between them. The gene calls are TRBV5-4 and TRBJ2-1; D may be TRBD2 (5 bases). What was sequenced was PBMCs. The sequence was collected from a woman younger than 35 in good health and CMV-seronegative. This CDR3 is CASSSPDLYNEQFF. CDR3 bases: TGTGCCAGCAGCTCTCCGGACTTATACAATGAGCAGTTCTTC.